The 13 T cell receptor beta chains below all came from one sample that was sequenced in a study of monozygotic twins with cystic fibrosis. Assay used: immunoSEQ multiplex PCR; TCRdb lists only in-frame clones, some missing. The sample holds tens of thousands of clones, around 81% seen once. Source material: blood. The source of these receptors is a girl aged 2 to 9 with cystic fibrosis.

V is TRBV27 and J is TRBJ1-4; unclear D gene. The CDR3 has 14 amino acids. From germline, CDR1 is MNHEY and CDR2 SMNVEV (reference sequence). The V end was cut by 5 bases, the J end by 6 bases, with 13 bases between. Here the CDR3 reads CASSRPGKDEKLFF. Written as DNA, the CDR3 is TGTGCCAGCAGTCGACCGGGAAAAGATGAAAAACTGTTTTTT. Looking up the rest from reference TRBV27 and TRBJ1-4 gives the full variable domain: EAQVTQNPRYLITVTGKKLTVTCSQNMNHEYMSWYRQDPGLGLRQIYYSMNVEVTDKGDVPEGYKVSRKEKRNFPLILESPSPNQTSLYFCASSRPGKDEKLFFGSGTQLSVL.

This chain uses TRBV7-9 with TRBJ2-1; no firm D call. Germline values: CDR1 SEHNR, CDR2 FQNEAQ (reference sequence). The CDR3 has 11 residues. Trimming cost V 4 bases and J 5 bases, with 3 bases left between them. Written as DNA, the CDR3 is TGTGCCAGCAGCTGGAACAATGAGCAGTTCTTC. Residues: CASSWNNEQFF.

The V and J genes are TRBV5-1 and TRBJ2-7; no clear D. Germline V gene sequence: CDR1 SGHRS, CDR2 YFSETQ. This CDR3 is built from 13 residues. V shed 0 bases and J shed 2 bases, with 6 bases lying between them. The CDR3, as DNA: TGCGCCAGCAGCTTGGGACCAACCTACGAGCAGTACTTC. It encodes CASSLGPTYEQYF.

The chain carries TRBV5-1 and TRBJ2-1; TRBD2 matches at 10 bases. The CDR3 is 16 amino acids. In germline, CDR1 is SGHRS, CDR2 YFSETQ. V shed 0 bases, J shed 8 bases, and the junction held 8 bases outside the gene matches. The CDR3 DNA is TGCGCCAGCAGCTTGGGGACCTCGCTAGCGGGGGATGAGCAGTTCTTC. It translates to CASSLGTSLAGDEQFF.

The rearrangement joins TRBV7-9 to TRBJ2-2, with 10 bases fitting TRBD2. V trimming: 5 bases; J trimming: 3 bases; junction bases outside the gene matches: 6. The length of the CDR3 is 16 residues. The V gene's germline CDR1 is SEHNR and CDR2 FQNEAQ (reference sequence). The CDR3 bases are TGTGCCAGCAGCCCGAGACTAGCGGGCTACACCGGGGAGCTGTTTTTT. Protein product: CASSPRLAGYTGELFF.

The chain employs TRBV19 and TRBJ1-1; D perhaps matches TRBD1 (6 bases). The CDR3 covers 17 residues. V was cut by 2 bases and J by 1 base, with 17 bases left in between. The germline V gene has CDR1 LNHDA and CDR2 SQIVND (reference sequence). CDR3 DNA sequence: TGTGCCAGTAGTATAAACCAAGCGGGACACGCGAACACTGAAGCTTTCTTT. Translated, it gives CASSINQAGHANTEAFF.

The V call is TRBV6-6, the J call TRBJ2-2; D gene ambiguous. The CDR3 is made up of 15 amino acids. Trimming removed 0 bases from V and 1 base from J, with 6 bases in between. Germline assignment: CDR1 MNHNY and CDR2 SVGAGI (reference sequence). In DNA, the CDR3 is TGTGCCAGCAGTTACTCTAGACAGAACACCGGGGAGCTGTTTTTT. This translates into CASSYSRQNTGELFF.

The genes are TRBV19 and TRBJ2-1; TRBD2 aligns across 12 bases. Germline V gives CDR1 LNHDA, CDR2 SQIVND (reference sequence). With V trimmed by 7 bases and J by 0 bases, 7 bases remained unmatched. The length of the CDR3 is 17 residues. The CDR3 DNA is TGTGCCAGTAAAGGACTAGCGGGACGGAGCTCCTACAATGAGCAGTTCTTC. It specifies CASKGLAGRSSYNEQFF.

The rearrangement uses TRBV5-1 and TRBJ2-7; 8 nucleotides line up with TRBD2. Trimming at V came to 1 base and at J to 3 bases, leaving 6 bases not matched to a gene. Germline V gene data show CDR1 as SGHRS and CDR2 as YFSETQ. This CDR3 has 15 amino acids. CDR3 loop: CASSLLTGGLYEQYF. Here the CDR3 DNA reads TGCGCCAGCAGCTTGCTTACGGGAGGGCTCTACGAGCAGTACTTC.

The chain couples TRBV19 to TRBJ2-7; TRBD2 matches 7 bases. The length of the CDR3 is 14 residues. Germline V lookup: CDR1 LNHDA, CDR2 SQIVND (reference sequence). V dropped 1 base and J dropped 4; count of bases not matched to a gene: 4. The CDR3 sequence: CASSIGGSAYEQYF. The CDR3, as DNA: TGTGCCAGTAGTATAGGCGGGAGCGCTTACGAGCAGTACTTC.

The genes are TRBV30 and TRBJ2-5; D unclear. The germline V gene has CDR1 GTSNPN and CDR2 SVGIG (reference sequence). Trimming shortened V by 5 bases and J by 5 bases, and 18 bases separated the two germline ends. The CDR3 has 14 amino acids. The DNA for the CDR3 is TGTGCCTGGGGGTTGGGCCCGAGGTTGGAGACCCAGTACTTC. Protein: CAWGLGPRLETQYF.

V is TRBV7-9 and J is TRBJ1-4; D remains unclear. Per the germline V gene, CDR1 is SEHNR and CDR2 is FQNEAQ (reference sequence). CDR3 length: 13 residues. Trimming took 0 bases from V and 5 from J, leaving 4 bases between them. The CDR3 sequence: CASSLAYNEKLFF. CDR3 bases: TGTGCCAGCAGCTTAGCCTACAATGAAAAACTGTTTTTT.

V is TRBV11-2 and J is TRBJ1-1, with D unresolved. The CDR3 is made up of 13 amino acids. Trimming removed 2 bases at V and 5 bases at J, with 9 bases between. From germline, CDR1 is SGHAT and CDR2 FQNNGV. The CDR3 here is CASSLMKGTEAFF. The CDR3 nucleotides read TGTGCCAGCAGCTTAATGAAGGGAACTGAAGCTTTCTTT.